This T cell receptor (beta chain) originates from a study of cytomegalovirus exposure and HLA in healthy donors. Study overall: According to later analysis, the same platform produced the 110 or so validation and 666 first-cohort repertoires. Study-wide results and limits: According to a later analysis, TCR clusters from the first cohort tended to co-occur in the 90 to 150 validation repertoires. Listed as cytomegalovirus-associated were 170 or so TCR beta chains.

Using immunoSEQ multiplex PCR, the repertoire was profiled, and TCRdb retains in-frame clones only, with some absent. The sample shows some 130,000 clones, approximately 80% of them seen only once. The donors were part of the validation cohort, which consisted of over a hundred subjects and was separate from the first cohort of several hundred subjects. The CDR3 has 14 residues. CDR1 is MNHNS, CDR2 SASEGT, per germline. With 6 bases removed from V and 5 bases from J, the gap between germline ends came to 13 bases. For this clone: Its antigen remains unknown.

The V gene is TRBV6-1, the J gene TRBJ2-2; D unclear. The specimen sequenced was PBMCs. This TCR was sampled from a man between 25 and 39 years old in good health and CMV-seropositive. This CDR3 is CASSPRVPTGELFF. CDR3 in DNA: TGTGCCAGCAGCCCCCGGGTCCCGACCGGGGAGCTGTTTTTT.